The sequence of this T cell receptor (beta chain) was determined in a study of CD4 T cells in relation to SARS-CoV-2 and coronaviruses. Overall study: PBMCs were cultured with antigen for nine to ten days before TCR beta sequencing. Negative control cultures got HIV-1 Nef peptides or no peptide.

Generated by immunoSEQ multiplex PCR, the TCRdb table keeps only in-frame clones and is missing some. The sample has approximately 25,000 clones, less than 75% seen once. Remarks on this clone: Its antigen is unidentified.

With 4 bases clipped from V and 4 bases from J, the junction kept 8 bases outside the gene matches. The CDR3 is made up of 14 amino acids. In germline, CDR1 is SGHRS, CDR2 YFSETQ. Points from the study as a whole: Crossreactivity was assessed only for spike protein, not other viral proteins.

Before the COVID-19 pandemic, during about 2011-2018, CD4+ T cells were taken from unexposed donors. The cells were cultured for 10 days before CD4+ T cells were isolated. This TCR was sampled from a human donor in good health. The genes are TRBV5-1 and TRBJ2-7; 7 nucleotides match TRBD1. The sample was CD4+ T cells from PBMCs, cultured in vitro. CDR3 coding DNA: TGCGCCAGCAGCCTTCAGACAGGGAAATACGAGCAGTACTTC. This codes for CASSLQTGKYEQYF.